The 15 T cell receptor beta chains listed next were all sequenced from one sample in a study of CD8 T cells in ankylosing spondylitis. TCRdb analysed the 5' RACE reads with MiXCR anew, one entry per CDR3 protein. The data show some 220,000 distinct CDR3 sequences, 8% to 9% seen once. Sequencing was carried out using blood, either unsorted or a sorted T cell fraction (not recorded which). Every receptor here comes from a female donor with ankylosing spondylitis or in good health (not recorded which).

This clonotype was picked up many times. The chain recombines TRBV20-1 with TRBJ2-7, with 13 bases aligning to TRBD2. V lost 3 bases, J lost 6 bases, and 5 bases stayed unmatched. Germline assignment: CDR1 DFQATT and CDR2 SNEGSKA (reference sequence). The CDR3 sequence is 14 residues long. As DNA, the CDR3 is TGCAGTGCTAGCGGACTAGCGGGAGATTCCGAGCAGTACTTC. Residues: CSASGLAGDSEQYF.

This clonotype was seen ten or more times. The chain couples TRBV20-1 to TRBJ1-6; no firm D call. The CDR3 consists of 14 residues. V shed 3 bases and J shed 3 bases, with 9 bases lying between them. Germline assignment: CDR1 DFQATT and CDR2 SNEGSKA (reference sequence). The CDR3 loop is CSASDAGYNSPLHF. The CDR3 DNA is TGCAGTGCTAGTGACGCGGGCTATAATTCACCCCTCCACTTT.

The chain combines TRBV6-2 or TRBV6-3 with TRBJ2-2, with D possibly being TRBD1 or TRBD2 (5 bases each). CDR1 is MNHEY, CDR2 SVGEGT, per germline. The CDR3 spans 15 residues. Trimming removed 2 bases from V and 6 bases from J, with 13 bases in between. The CDR3 here is CASSYGGGWSGELFF. DNA for the CDR3: TGTGCCAGCAGTTACGGTGGGGGATGGTCCGGGGAGCTGTTTTTT.

The sample holds many counts of this clonotype. The chain has TRBV12-3 or TRBV12-4 and TRBJ2-5; no firm D call. Trimming shortened V by 3 bases and J by 5 bases, and 10 bases separated the two germline ends. This CDR3 is built from 13 residues. The DNA of the CDR3 is TGTGCCAGCAGTTTGTCTGACGGGGAGACCCAGTACTTC. It encodes CASSLSDGETQYF.

In this sample, this clonotype turned up many times. The chain combines TRBV25-1 with TRBJ2-1; possible D gene TRBD2, 5 bases. This CDR3 has 15 amino acids. Trimming shortened V by 5 bases and J by 0 bases, and 11 bases separated the two germline ends. CDR1 MGHDK and CDR2 SYGVNS come from the germline V gene. The CDR3 spells CASSYSESSYNEQFF. Written as DNA, the CDR3 is TGTGCCAGCAGTTATAGCGAGAGCTCCTACAATGAGCAGTTCTTC.

This clonotype was detected only a few times. This CDR3 reads CASSLLGTPESEGYTF. CDR3 DNA: TGTGCCAGCAGCTTATTAGGGACACCAGAGTCGGAAGGCTACACCTTC. The chain uses TRBV7-2 and TRBJ1-2; TRBD1 is a possible D gene (6 bases). Trimming shortened V by 2 bases and J by 8 bases, and 21 bases separated the two germline ends. The CDR3 runs to 16 residues. The germline CDR1 and CDR2 sequences are SGHTA and FQGNSA.

This clonotype was counted ten times or more. The chain uses TRBV7-8 and TRBJ2-5; no definite D call. CDR1 is SGHVS and CDR2 is FQNEAQ in the germline V gene. There are 14 residues in the CDR3. Trimming took 3 bases from V and 2 from J, leaving 10 bases between them. CDR3 DNA: TGTGCCAGCAGCTTTTTCCGGGTTCAAGAGACCCAGTACTTC. It is translated as CASSFFRVQETQYF.

In its sample, this clonotype was seen a few times. The rearrangement joins TRBV5-6 to TRBJ1-1, with TRBD1 matching 7 bases. The CDR3 length is 17 residues. Looked up from germline, CDR1 is SGHDT and CDR2 is YYEEEE. V was clipped by 0 bases and J by 3 bases; unmatched bases: 11. CDR3 sequence reads: CASSLATTGWGHTEAFF. The CDR3 bases are TGTGCCAGCAGCTTGGCCACGACAGGGTGGGGGCACACTGAAGCTTTCTTT.

This clonotype was seen ten or more times. This rearrangement joins TRBV6-2 or TRBV6-3 to TRBJ2-1; D call uncertain. V lost 2 bases and J lost 10, with 6 bases in between. Germline CDR1 is MNHEY and CDR2 is SVGEGT. The length of the CDR3 is 11 residues. The CDR3 nucleotides read TGTGCCAGCAGTTACCCGGAGGAGCAGTTCTTC. Protein sequence: CASSYPEEQFF.

This clonotype has ten or more counts. The chain joins TRBV6-2 or TRBV6-3 to TRBJ2-2, with 7 positions matching TRBD2. CDR1 is MNHEY and CDR2 is SVGEGT in the germline V gene. The V and J ends lost 2 bases and 0 bases, in that order; junction bases with no gene match: 3. CDR3 length equals 16 residues. The CDR3 reads CASSYVGRSNTGELFF. Here the CDR3 DNA reads TGTGCCAGCAGTTACGTCGGGAGGTCGAACACCGGGGAGCTGTTTTTT.

This clonotype has a count of ten or more. The V call is TRBV5-5, the J call TRBJ1-3, with D unclear. Trimming stripped 1 base from V and 0 bases from J, with 8 bases between. The V gene's germline CDR1 is SGHKS and CDR2 YYEKEE (reference sequence). The CDR3 runs to 15 residues. The CDR3 bases are TGTGCCAGCAGCTTGTCAGGTCTCTCTGGAAACACCATATATTTT. Translation gives CASSLSGLSGNTIYF. Variable domain in full (rest from reference TRBV5-5 and TRBJ1-3): DAGVTQSPTHLIKTRGQQVTLRCSPISGHKSVSWYQQVLGQGPQFIFQYYEKEERGRGNFPDRFSARQFPNYSSELNVNALLLGDSALYLCASSLSGLSGNTIYFGEGSWLTVV.

This clonotype was picked up many times. The rearrangement joins TRBV20-1 to TRBJ2-1, with 7 bases matching TRBD2. CDR3 length equals 13 residues. Looked up from germline, CDR1 is DFQATT and CDR2 is SNEGSKA (reference sequence). Trimming removed 1 base from V and 7 bases from J; junction bases left unmatched: 4. CDR3 nucleotide sequence: TGCAGTGCTAGAGGCGGGAGTAGAAATGAGCAGTTCTTC. Amino acids: CSARGGSRNEQFF.

This clonotype was observed at least ten times. The chain joins TRBV10-2 to TRBJ2-7; the match to TRBD2 covers 11 bases. The CDR3 has 17 residues. The trim removed 4 bases at V and 3 bases at J, leaving 11 bases unmatched. Germline V gene lookup returns CDR1 WSHSY and CDR2 SAAADI. The DNA of the CDR3 is TGCGCCAGCAGTGCCGCCTATCGACTAGCGGGAAGCTACGAGCAGTACTTC. Protein sequence: CASSAAYRLAGSYEQYF.

This clonotype was observed at least ten times. CDR3 residues: CASSLNGPMNTEAFF. CDR3 DNA sequence: TGTGCCAGCAGCTTAAACGGTCCCATGAACACTGAAGCTTTCTTT. This chain connects TRBV7-3 to TRBJ1-1; D unclear. This CDR3 is 15 amino acids long. Trimming took 1 base from V and 0 from J, leaving 9 bases between them. The germline gives CDR1 SGHTA, CDR2 FQGTGA.

This clonotype occurred many times. This chain joins TRBV5-5 and TRBJ2-2; D not certain. Germline assignment: CDR1 SGHKS and CDR2 YYEKEE (reference sequence). With 6 bases removed from V and 5 bases from J, the gap between germline ends came to 11 bases. This CDR3 has 13 amino acids. The CDR3, as DNA: TGTGCCAGCATCCGGACGGATACCGGGGAGCTGTTTTTT. Its translation is CASIRTDTGELFF.